These 30 T cell receptor beta chains came from one sample sequenced in a study of PD-1 blockade in mismatch repair-deficient tumors. Using immunoSEQ multiplex PCR, the repertoire was profiled, and TCRdb retains in-frame clones only, with some absent. This sample has about 130,000 clones; about 88% occur once, and the top ten carry 12%. The sequenced sample was peripheral blood, obtained approximately 73 weeks after starting pembrolizumab. The receptors originated from an adult with mismatch repair-deficient cancer.

The chain employs TRBV5-4 and TRBJ2-3; TRBD2 matches 12 bases. The CDR3 totals 16 residues. With 8 bases clipped from V and 1 base from J, the junction kept 8 bases outside the gene matches. The germline CDR1 and CDR2 sequences are SGHNT and YYREEE (reference sequence). CDR3 in DNA: TGTGCCAGTAGACTAGCGGGAGTAGGGGGCACAGATACGCAGTATTTT. This gives the protein CASRLAGVGGTDTQYF.

The chain combines TRBV6-4 with TRBJ2-1; D uncertain. Germline CDR1 and CDR2: MRHNA and SNTAGT. V lost 0 bases and J lost 4, with 10 bases in between. The CDR3 extends over 15 amino acids. CDR3 loop: CASSDSGERYNEQFF. In nucleotides, the CDR3 is TGTGCCAGCAGTGACTCCGGAGAAAGATACAATGAGCAGTTCTTC.

The count of this clone is one. The J gene is TRBJ2-3, the V gene TRBV19, with TRBD2 matching over 8 bases. CDR1 is LNHDA and CDR2 is SQIVND in the germline V gene (reference sequence). Trimming cost V 6 bases and J 5 bases; bases outside gene matches: 10. The CDR3 runs to 15 residues. For the CDR3, the DNA is TGTGCCAGTAGGATCTCCCCTCTAGCGGGAGATACGCAGTATTTT. Its translation: CASRISPLAGDTQYF.

The V gene is TRBV6-5, the J gene TRBJ2-3, with a possible D match to TRBD2 (5 bases). This CDR3 comprises 15 residues. Trimming took 0 bases from V and 1 from J, leaving 8 bases between them. The germline V gene encodes CDR1 MNHEY and CDR2 SVGAGI. The DNA of the CDR3 is TGTGCCAGCAGTTACTCGGGAGTCGGCACAGATACGCAGTATTTT. It is translated as CASSYSGVGTDTQYF.

The J gene is TRBJ2-7, the V gene TRBV15; perhaps TRBD1 as D (6 bases). The CDR3 extends over 14 amino acids. CDR1 and CDR2 from the germline V gene are LNHNV and YYDKDF (reference sequence). V lost 2 bases, J lost 3 bases, and 11 bases lay in between. The CDR3 DNA sequence: TGTGCCACCAGCAGATCGACAGGAAACTACGAGCAGTACTTC. Its translation: CATSRSTGNYEQYF.

The rearrangement uses TRBV5-6 and TRBJ1-1; maybe TRBD1 (5 bases). Germline CDR1 reads SGHDT; CDR2 reads YYEEEE. V gave up 2 bases and J gave up 5 bases, with 13 bases separating them. The CDR3 has 14 amino acids. The CDR3 loop reads CASSFHQGSTEAFF. The CDR3 bases are TGTGCCAGCAGCTTCCACCAGGGTTCTACTGAAGCTTTCTTT.

The chain joins TRBV5-4 to TRBJ1-4; TRBD1 matches at 7 bases. The CDR3 contains 20 residues. Germline CDR1 reads SGHNT; CDR2 reads YYREEE (reference sequence). The ends lost 4 bases at V and 4 bases at J; junction bases unmatched: 22. This CDR3 is CASSRRITTGRRSHNEKLFF. DNA for the CDR3: TGTGCCAGCAGCCGACGAATTACGACAGGGCGAAGGAGTCATAATGAAAAACTGTTTTTT.

This chain joins TRBV7-6 and TRBJ2-7, with a tentative D call TRBD1 (5 bases). Germline V gene lookup returns CDR1 SGHVS and CDR2 FNYEAQ. The CDR3 has 12 amino acids. Trimming left V 6 bases short and J 0 bases short, with 6 bases between. The CDR3 bases are TGTGCCAGCAGGGGGCTCTCCTACGAGCAGTACTTC. It specifies CASRGLSYEQYF.

The J gene is TRBJ2-7, the V gene TRBV27, with D perhaps TRBD1 or TRBD2 (7 bases each). Trimming pared 0 bases from V and 2 bases from J, leaving 17 bases between. The length of the CDR3 is 17 residues. Germline assignment: CDR1 MNHEY and CDR2 SMNVEV (reference sequence). CDR3 nucleotides: TGTGCCAGCAGTTTATCGAGCGCAGGGGGGGCAGCCTACGAGCAGTACTTC. Translation: CASSLSSAGGAAYEQYF.

This sequence joins TRBV9 and TRBJ2-5, with a possible D match to TRBD2 (6 bases). The CDR3 is 17 residues long. In germline, CDR1 is SGDLS, CDR2 YYNGEE. Trimming removed 0 bases from V and 1 base from J, with 16 bases in between. CDR3 DNA sequence: TGTGCCAGCAGCGTAGGGGCAAGGGGAGGCAGCCAAGAGACCCAGTACTTC. Translation: CASSVGARGGSQETQYF.

The CDR3 here is CASSLSFRGTQYF. The CDR3, as DNA: TGTGCCAGCAGCTTATCTTTTCGGGGGACGCAGTATTTT. The chain employs TRBV11-3 and TRBJ2-3; TRBD2 might be the D (6 bases). The CDR3 is 13 residues long. V lost 2 bases to trimming and J lost 9 bases, with 12 bases between them. Looked up from germline, CDR1 is SGHNT and CDR2 is YENEEA.

The chain uses TRBV12-5 and TRBJ2-7; D possibly corresponds to TRBD2 (5 bases). Trimming cost V 7 bases and J 3 bases, with 13 bases left between them. The CDR3 extends over 13 amino acids. The V gene's germline CDR1 is LGHNT and CDR2 FRNRAP. The CDR3 coding sequence is TGTGCTAGTGCCCCCGGAGGAAGCTACGAGCAGTACTTC. Translated: CASAPGGSYEQYF.

This clone was counted once. This rearrangement joins TRBV13 to TRBJ2-1, with 7 bases matching TRBD2. V lost 0 bases, J lost 5 bases, and 7 bases stayed unmatched. The germline V gene encodes CDR1 PRHDT and CDR2 FYEKMQ (reference sequence). The CDR3 is 16 residues long. CDR3 in amino acids: CASSLGTATSHNEQFF. CDR3 bases: TGTGCCAGCAGCTTAGGTACGGCGACTAGCCACAATGAGCAGTTCTTC. Using reference TRBV13 and TRBJ2-1 for the parts outside the CDR3, the full variable domain is AAGVIQSPRHLIKEKRETATLKCYPIPRHDTVYWYQQGPGQDPQFLISFYEKMQSDKGSIPDRFSAQQFSDYHSELNMSSLELGDSALYFCASSLGTATSHNEQFFGPGTRLTVL.

The chain recombines TRBV9 with TRBJ2-3; weak D call: TRBD2 (5 bases). V shed 0 bases and J shed 5 bases, with 7 bases lying between them. Germline CDR1 SGDLS, CDR2 YYNGEE. The CDR3 loop spans 13 amino acids. The CDR3 coding sequence is TGTGCCAGCAGCGTAGCTGAGGGAGATACGCAGTATTTT. Translation: CASSVAEGDTQYF.

J is TRBJ2-1 and V is TRBV7-8; perhaps TRBD2 as D (5 bases). The CDR3 is 16 amino acids. With 4 bases removed from V and 5 bases from J, the gap between germline ends came to 18 bases. Germline CDR1 and CDR2: SGHVS and FQNEAQ. The CDR3 region is CASSSEDRPKDNEQFF. The DNA of the CDR3 is TGTGCCAGCAGCTCGGAGGACCGACCTAAGGACAATGAGCAGTTCTTC.

The V call is TRBV28, the J call TRBJ1-1, with D possibly matching TRBD1 (5 bases). The CDR3 totals 16 residues. V dropped 3 bases and J dropped 3 bases, with 17 bases sitting between them. Germline CDR1 reads MDHEN; CDR2 reads SYDVKM. The CDR3 DNA is TGTGCCAGCAGTTTGGGACGCCGGGGAGGATACACTGAAGCTTTCTTT. Encoded protein: CASSLGRRGGYTEAFF.

The chain couples TRBV6-1 to TRBJ2-7; TRBD2 matches 9 bases. Germline lookup yields CDR1 MNHNS and CDR2 SASEGT. V lost 4 bases, J lost 2 bases, and 6 bases stayed unmatched. The CDR3 loop spans 15 amino acids. Here the CDR3 DNA reads TGTGCCAGCAGTGCCGGGACTAGCCGAGCCTACGAGCAGTACTTC. Amino acids: CASSAGTSRAYEQYF.

This rearrangement joins TRBV6-6 to TRBJ1-1; TRBD1 is a possible D gene (5 bases). The CDR3 covers 13 residues. V was shortened by 4 bases and J by 4 bases, with 10 bases between the two germline ends. Germline loops: CDR1 MNHNY, CDR2 SVGAGI (reference sequence). The CDR3 nucleotides are TGTGCCAGCAGTTGGGGGGGTGGCACTGAAGCTTTCTTT. Protein: CASSWGGGTEAFF.

The rearrangement links TRBV13 to TRBJ2-1; no clear D gene. The ends were cut back, 0 bases at V and 0 bases at J, with 6 bases in the middle. The CDR3 spans 15 residues. The V gene's germline CDR1 is PRHDT and CDR2 FYEKMQ (reference sequence). The CDR3 here is CASSLGALSYNEQFF. In DNA, the CDR3 is TGTGCCAGCAGCTTAGGTGCACTCTCCTACAATGAGCAGTTCTTC.

J is TRBJ2-3 and V is TRBV27, with 12 bases aligning to TRBD2. Germline V lookup: CDR1 MNHEY, CDR2 SMNVEV (reference sequence). The CDR3 has 19 residues. The J segment lost 3 bases and the V segment lost 0 bases, leaving 10 bases of the junction unmatched. This CDR3 is CASSLSIPGLAGTTDTQYF. CDR3 nucleotides: TGTGCCAGCAGTTTATCAATACCCGGACTAGCGGGAACGACAGATACGCAGTATTTT.

The rearrangement joins TRBV21-1 to TRBJ2-3; the DNA was not compared with TRBD2, the D call given in the table. TRBV21-1 is recorded as a pseudogene. The CDR3 is 9 amino acids. The CDR3 sequence is CASFLTQYF. The CDR3 DNA sequence: TGTGCCAGCTTCCTAACGCAGTATTTT.

The chain has TRBV19 and TRBJ2-2, with 13 bases matching TRBD2. V lost 3 bases and J lost 5; bases outside the gene matches: 6. This CDR3 region has 17 residues. The germline gives CDR1 LNHDA, CDR2 SQIVND (reference sequence). In DNA form, the CDR3 reads TGTGCCAGTAGTATCGGGACTAGCGGGACCTCGACCGGGGAGCTGTTTTTT. It is translated as CASSIGTSGTSTGELFF. Looking up the rest from reference TRBV19 and TRBJ2-2 gives the full variable domain: DGGITQSPKYLFRKEGQNVTLSCEQNLNHDAMYWYRQDPGQGLRLIYYSQIVNDFQKGDIAEGYSVSREKKESFPLTVTSAQKNPTAFYLCASSIGTSGTSTGELFFGEGSRLTVL.

V is TRBV12-2 and J is TRBJ2-3; no check of the table's D call, TRBD1, against the DNA was made. TRBV12-2 is shown as a pseudogene. CDR3 size: 18 residues. The DNA for the CDR3 is TGTGCAAGTCGCTTAGCGGATCTCCGGGACAGAAACACAGATACGCAGTATTTT. Amino acid sequence: CASRLADLRDRNTDTQYF.

This chain uses TRBV13 with TRBJ2-7; D unclear. The germline V gene has CDR1 PRHDT and CDR2 FYEKMQ (reference sequence). The CDR3 contains 13 residues. V lost 8 bases to trimming and J lost 3 bases, with 14 bases between them. As DNA, the CDR3 is TGTGCCAGCGCTTCTCGATTGGGCTACGAGCAGTACTTC. This gives the protein CASASRLGYEQYF.

The chain combines TRBV5-8 with TRBJ1-5, with 7 bases matching TRBD1. The J segment lost 7 bases and the V segment lost 2 bases, leaving 6 bases of the junction unmatched. Germline V gene sequence: CDR1 SGHTS, CDR2 YDEGEE. This CDR3 contains 14 residues. CDR3 nucleotides: TGTGCCAGCAGCTTAAGGGGGCAGGGGCAGCCCCAGCATTTT. Amino acids: CASSLRGQGQPQHF.

This clone has more than one count but fewer than ten. This chain links TRBV6-5 with TRBJ2-7, with TRBD1 as a possible D gene (5 bases). Germline CDR1 is MNHEY and CDR2 is SVGAGI. This CDR3 region has 13 residues. V dropped 2 bases and J dropped 6 bases, with 11 bases sitting between them. The CDR3 DNA reads as TGTGCCAGCAGTTACACTGGACAACGCGAGCAGTACTTC. Protein product: CASSYTGQREQYF.

The chain's CDR3 is CASRLGTISTDTQYF. CDR3 nucleotides: TGTGCCAGCAGGCTTGGGACTATCAGCACAGATACGCAGTATTTT. The rearrangement uses TRBV27 and TRBJ2-3, with 7 bases identical to TRBD2. The CDR3 loop spans 15 amino acids. J was trimmed by 0 bases and V by 6 bases; bases with no gene match: 6. The germline gives CDR1 MNHEY, CDR2 SMNVEV (reference sequence).

This clone occurred once. This chain links TRBV27 with TRBJ2-3; TRBD2 aligns across 8 bases. Germline values: CDR1 MNHEY, CDR2 SMNVEV (reference sequence). This CDR3 comprises 16 residues. V dropped 3 bases and J dropped 3; count of bases not matched to a gene: 8. CDR3 sequence reads: CASSLRPAGATDTQYF. The CDR3 region has the DNA TGTGCCAGCAGTTTGCGCCCAGCGGGAGCGACAGATACGCAGTATTTT.

V and J are TRBV6-5 and TRBJ2-3; 8 bases are shared with TRBD1. The CDR3 is made up of 14 amino acids. V shed 5 bases, J shed 7 bases, and the junction held 8 bases outside the gene matches. The germline gives CDR1 MNHEY, CDR2 SVGAGI. The CDR3 nucleotides are TGTGCCAGCAGTCCAGGGACAGGAGCGAATACGCAGTATTTT. It encodes CASSPGTGANTQYF.

Of note for this clone: Just one base apart from a much larger clone, this may be a read error. The chain couples TRBV2 to TRBJ2-7, with 8 bases fitting TRBD1. This CDR3 contains 15 residues. Germline values: CDR1 SNHLY, CDR2 FYNNEI. The ends lost 2 bases at V and 0 bases at J; junction bases unmatched: 3. The CDR3 DNA is TGTGCCAGCAGTGAACGGACAGGGAGCTCCTACGAGCAGTACTTC. This translates into CASSERTGSSYEQYF. The full variable domain, completed using reference TRBV2 and TRBJ2-7, is EPEVTQTPSHQVTQMGQEVILRCVPISNHLYFYWYRQILGQKVEFLVSFYNNEISEKSEIFDDQFSVERPDGSNFTLKIRSTKLEDSAMYFCASSERTGSSYEQYFGPGTRLTVT.